The clone carrying this TCR beta chain was seen more than once but under ten times. Its antigen is currently unknown. V was cut by 1 base and J by 2 bases, with 11 bases left in between. Germline CDR1 and CDR2: SGDLS and YYNGEE. CDR3 length equals 15 residues. The investigators reverse transcribed all of the isolated RNA, so they sequenced expressed TCRB transcripts. Some clones are missing from TCRdb's copy, which holds only in-frame ones; the method was immunoSEQ multiplex PCR. Of around 340,000 clones in the sample, about 19% were seen once. This specimen belongs to a study of beta chain features in type 1 diabetes. Study conclusions and caveats: Still unanswered here is whether HLA type influences TCRB rearrangement.

CD4+ naive, central memory, regulatory and stem cell-like memory subsets were isolated by sorting on CD45RO/CCR7/CD25/CD127/CD95/CD27. The origin of this receptor is a woman under 30 in good health. The gene calls are TRBV9 and TRBJ2-3, with TRBD2 as a possible D gene (7 bases). Sequenced: naive CD4+ T cells from blood. The CDR3 sequence: CASSVTGGYTDTQYF. In DNA form, the CDR3 reads TGTGCCAGCAGCGTAACGGGGGGCTACACAGATACGCAGTATTTT.